Following are 7 T cell receptor beta chains from one sample sequenced in a study of blood T cell repertoires in COVID-19. Libraries were prepared by immunoSEQ multiplex PCR; TCRdb keeps only in-frame clonotypes and omits some of them. The profile shows approximately 90,000 clones, roughly 80% of them singletons. Sequencing input: peripheral blood. These TCRs come from a human donor in a cohort sampled during active COVID-19.

The chain joins TRBV6-2 or TRBV6-3 to TRBJ2-2, with D unclear. V was shortened by 1 base and J by 4 bases, with 4 bases between the two germline ends. The germline V gene has CDR1 MNHEY and CDR2 SVGEGT. CDR3 length equals 13 residues. The CDR3 DNA is TGTGCCAGCAGTTACTTGGCCACCGGGGAGCTGTTTTTT. Encoded protein: CASSYLATGELFF.

The chain couples TRBV6-5 to TRBJ1-2, with TRBD1 matching over 8 bases. CDR3 length equals 14 residues. V shed 2 bases and J 6 bases; nucleotides not matched to a gene: 5. Germline loops: CDR1 MNHEY, CDR2 SVGAGI. CDR3 in DNA: TGTGCCAGCAGTTACAGCCAGGGGGCGGATGGCTACACCTTC. This encodes CASSYSQGADGYTF.

This chain joins TRBV11-2 and TRBJ2-2; tentative D call: TRBD1 (6 bases). The CDR3 is 18 residues long. Trimming removed 1 base from V and 7 bases from J, with 22 bases in between. In germline, CDR1 is SGHAT, CDR2 FQNNGV. Written as DNA, the CDR3 is TGTGCCAGCAGCTTAGTTCCATCAGGGGCGAACATGATCGGGGAGCTGTTTTTT. This codes for CASSLVPSGANMIGELFF.

The genes are TRBV4-3 and TRBJ1-1; D not resolved. Trimming removed 4 bases at V and 0 bases at J, with 6 bases between. This CDR3 region has 13 residues. Germline V CDR1 and CDR2: LGHNA, YSLEER. This chain's CDR3 is CASSPGVNTEAFF. In DNA, the CDR3 is TGCGCCAGCAGCCCGGGAGTGAACACTGAAGCTTTCTTT.

The rearrangement joins TRBV6-6 to TRBJ1-2; D is ambiguous. The CDR3 is 15 residues long. Germline V CDR1 and CDR2: MNHNY, SVGAGI (reference sequence). V was shortened by 2 bases and J by 4 bases, with 14 bases between the two germline ends. The CDR3 protein is CASSYPRSSGYGYTF. The CDR3 DNA is TGTGCCAGCAGTTACCCTCGAAGCTCCGGCTATGGCTACACCTTC.

This chain joins TRBV28 and TRBJ2-1, with D possibly matching TRBD2 (5 bases). The germline V gene encodes CDR1 MDHEN and CDR2 SYDVKM. V shed 2 bases and J shed 8 bases, with 13 bases lying between them. The CDR3 is 14 amino acids. In DNA, the CDR3 is TGTGCCAGCAGTTTACCCCGGACTGGGGATGAGCAGTTCTTC. It codes for CASSLPRTGDEQFF.

The chain carries TRBV19 and TRBJ1-4; the D gene is possibly TRBD1 (6 bases). Trimming cost V 7 bases and J 5 bases, with 14 bases left between them. The germline gives CDR1 LNHDA, CDR2 SQIVND (reference sequence). This CDR3 contains 14 residues. CDR3 residues: CASTVGQQNEKLFF. CDR3 bases: TGTGCCAGTACCGTCGGACAGCAGAATGAAAAACTGTTTTTT.